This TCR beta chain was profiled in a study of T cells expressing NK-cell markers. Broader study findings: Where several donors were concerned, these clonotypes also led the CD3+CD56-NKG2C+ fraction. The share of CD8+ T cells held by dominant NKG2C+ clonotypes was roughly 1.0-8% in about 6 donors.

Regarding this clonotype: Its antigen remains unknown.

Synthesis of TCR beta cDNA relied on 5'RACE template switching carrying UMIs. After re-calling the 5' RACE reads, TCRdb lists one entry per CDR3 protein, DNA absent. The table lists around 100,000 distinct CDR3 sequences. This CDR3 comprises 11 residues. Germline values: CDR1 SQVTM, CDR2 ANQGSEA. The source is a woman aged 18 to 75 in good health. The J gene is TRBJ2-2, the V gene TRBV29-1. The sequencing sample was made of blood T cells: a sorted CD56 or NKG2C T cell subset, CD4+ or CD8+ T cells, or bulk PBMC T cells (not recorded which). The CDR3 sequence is CSVVRTGELFF.